This T cell receptor (beta chain) was obtained from a study of blood T cell repertoires in COVID-19. As for the study in general: Sites across the United States, Italy and Spain contributed samples from acute and convalescent COVID-19. Sources were T cells, B-cell-depleted T cells, or PBMCs; the material itself was cDNA or gDNA.

This CDR3 is built from 17 residues. CDR1 and CDR2 from the germline V gene are MDHEN and SYDVKM. With V trimmed by 5 bases and J by 3 bases, 16 bases remained unmatched. Methods used by the authors: Estimation of nucleated cell counts relied on the amplification of reference gene primers. Assay used: immunoSEQ multiplex PCR; TCRdb lists only in-frame clones, some missing. V and J calls and clone size are those listed in that table; D and trimming were worked out from the DNA. The table includes about 76,000 clones, 75% to 80% detected once. The J gene is TRBJ2-7, the V gene TRBV28; 7 bases are shared with TRBD1. Sequenced sample: peripheral blood. The sequence derives from a human donor in a cohort sampled during active COVID-19. CDR3 coding DNA: TGTGCCAGCAGTCGAAACACAGGGGATTCCCCCAACTACGAGCAGTACTTC. Translation gives CASSRNTGDSPNYEQYF.